Each of the 22 T cell receptor beta chains below was sequenced from the same sample in a study of control samples from healthy donors and cancer patients (dated by TCRdb to 2018 to 2020). The protocol used for the library was the immunoSEQ multiplex PCR assay. In its TCRdb copy, this immuneACCESS table keeps in-frame sequences only and misses some clones. Where compared with another copy, unresolved V genes explain less than half of these, and the others have no known cause. The sample table records about 180,000 clones; around nine tenths of these occur just once. Clones ranked in the top ten supply more than 1.3% of the sample. Source material: blood. The receptors derive from a man aged 25-45 years in good health.

This clone was counted a few times. This chain uses TRBV2 with TRBJ2-7, with 10 bases lining up with TRBD2. The CDR3 runs 12 residues. Looked up from germline, CDR1 is SNHLY and CDR2 is FYNNEI. Trimming cost V 10 bases and J 4 bases; bases outside gene matches: 4. CDR3 sequence (DNA): TGTGCCATCCCGACTAGCGGGTACGAGCAGTACTTC. It specifies CAIPTSGYEQYF.

The chain carries TRBV6-2 or TRBV6-3 and TRBJ1-6; a weak D match, TRBD1 (6 bases). Trimming removed 0 bases at V and 9 bases at J, with 12 bases between. This CDR3 is 15 amino acids long. CDR1 and CDR2 from the germline V gene are MNHEY and SVGEGT. The CDR3 spells CASSYSSGGSSPLHF. In DNA, the CDR3 is TGTGCCAGCAGTTACTCATCCGGGGGCAGTTCACCCCTCCACTTT.

The chain employs TRBV19 and TRBJ1-2; TRBD1 aligns across 7 bases. CDR3 size: 20 residues. The V segment lost 4 bases and the J segment 6 bases; nucleotides outside the gene matches: 26. Germline CDR1 and CDR2: LNHDA and SQIVND (reference sequence). The CDR3 nucleotides are TGTGCCAGTAGTACCCTTACAATGGTGACAGGGTCAGTAGCTAATCATGGCTACACCTTC. Translation: CASSTLTMVTGSVANHGYTF.

This clone was seen just once. The rearrangement links TRBV5-4 to TRBJ1-6, with unresolved D. Trimming pared 2 bases from V and 10 bases from J, leaving 16 bases between. Germline CDR1 and CDR2: SGHNT and YYREEE (reference sequence). The CDR3 has 15 amino acids. The chain's CDR3 is CASSLVPGGRSPLHF. CDR3 coding DNA: TGTGCCAGCAGCTTAGTTCCCGGAGGGAGGTCACCCCTCCACTTT.

V and J are TRBV7-6 and TRBJ1-6, with D uncertain. The CDR3 runs to 14 residues. The germline V and J ends were trimmed by 1 base and 5 bases, with 6 bases remaining between them. CDR1 and CDR2 (germline): SGHVS, FNYEAQ. The CDR3 spells CASSLDLHNSPLHF. In DNA form, the CDR3 reads TGTGCCAGCAGCTTAGACTTACATAATTCACCCCTCCACTTT.

The chain uses TRBV7-9 and TRBJ1-1; the D gene is possibly TRBD1 (6 bases). The CDR3 has 15 residues. Looked up from germline, CDR1 is SEHNR and CDR2 is FQNEAQ (reference sequence). V was cut by 4 bases and J by 7 bases, with 19 bases left in between. CDR3 coding DNA: TGTGCCAGCAGCTCCCCGGTAGGGGGATATGTTGAAGCTTTCTTT. Encoded protein: CASSSPVGGYVEAFF. The full variable domain, its missing parts supplied by reference TRBV7-9 and TRBJ1-1, is DTGVSQNPRHKITKRGQNVTFRCDPISEHNRLYWYRQTLGQGPEFLTYFQNEAQLEKSRLLSDRFSAERPKGSFSTLEIQRTEQGDSAMYLCASSSPVGGYVEAFFGQGTRLTVV.

The rearrangement links TRBV15 to TRBJ2-5; 7 bases line up with TRBD1. Germline CDR1 reads LNHNV; CDR2 reads YYDKDF (reference sequence). V trimming: 0 bases; J trimming: 9 bases; junction bases outside the gene matches: 4. The CDR3 is 13 amino acids. CDR3 loop: CATSRDRQGAQYF. The CDR3 region has the DNA TGTGCCACCAGCAGAGATCGGCAGGGGGCCCAGTACTTC.

The chain joins TRBV6-5 to TRBJ2-7, with D uncertain. Germline V CDR1 and CDR2: MNHEY, SVGAGI. The CDR3 totals 12 residues. V was trimmed by 6 bases and J by 4 bases, leaving 10 bases between them. The CDR3 region has the DNA TGTGCCAGCAGAACGGTTCTATACGAGCAGTACTTC. Protein: CASRTVLYEQYF.

The V gene is TRBV9, the J gene TRBJ2-7, with TRBD1 matching 7 bases. V shed 3 bases and J 0 bases; nucleotides not matched to a gene: 6. The CDR3 length is 15 residues. Germline V CDR1 and CDR2: SGDLS, YYNGEE. CDR3 DNA: TGTGCCAGCAGCGAGGGGACAGTCAGCTCCTACGAGCAGTACTTC. Its translation: CASSEGTVSSYEQYF.

The genes are TRBV4-3 and TRBJ2-3, with D uncertain. CDR3 length: 16 residues. Germline values: CDR1 LGHNA, CDR2 YSLEER. Trimming cost V 0 bases and J 1 base, with 11 bases left between them. Here the CDR3 DNA reads TGCGCCAGCAGCCAAGAAGGAACTTCCCGCACAGATACGCAGTATTTT. Translation: CASSQEGTSRTDTQYF.

The chain combines TRBV5-1 with TRBJ2-7; 9 nucleotides agree with TRBD1. J gave up 7 bases and V 4 bases, and 9 bases lay outside the gene matches. The length of the CDR3 is 14 residues. Germline assignment: CDR1 SGHRS and CDR2 YFSETQ. The CDR3 DNA reads as TGCGCCAGCAGCAGAGGACAGGGGATAGAAGAGCAGTACTTC. This gives the protein CASSRGQGIEEQYF.

The chain carries TRBV7-2 and TRBJ2-5, with a tentative D call TRBD1 (6 bases). The CDR3 contains 15 residues. V shed 1 base and J shed 5 bases, with 14 bases lying between them. In germline, CDR1 is SGHTA, CDR2 FQGNSA. Here the CDR3 reads CASSLGGGAGETQYF. In DNA, the CDR3 is TGTGCCAGCAGCTTAGGTGGGGGCGCGGGCGAGACCCAGTACTTC.

This clone was detected only once. The chain employs TRBV27 and TRBJ1-2; no definite D call. The CDR3 runs to 12 residues. From germline, CDR1 is MNHEY and CDR2 SMNVEV (reference sequence). Trimming cost V 8 bases and J 4 bases, with 11 bases left between them. CDR3 loop: CASRASSYGYTF. Written as DNA, the CDR3 is TGTGCCAGCCGTGCCTCAAGCTATGGCTACACCTTC.

This clone came up once. The chain combines TRBV6-1 with TRBJ1-2; D is perhaps TRBD1 (5 bases). The CDR3 totals 16 residues. V was pared by 2 bases and J by 0 bases, with 13 bases between. Germline V lookup: CDR1 MNHNS, CDR2 SASEGT. The CDR3 reads CASSEFGAVANYGYTF. The CDR3, as DNA: TGTGCCAGCAGTGAATTTGGGGCGGTAGCTAACTATGGCTACACCTTC.

The chain has TRBV5-4 and TRBJ1-2; D is ambiguous. The CDR3 is made up of 13 amino acids. Germline assignment: CDR1 SGHNT and CDR2 YYREEE (reference sequence). With 4 bases removed from V and 3 bases from J, the gap between germline ends came to 10 bases. The CDR3 sequence is CASSAPAYYGYTF. The CDR3 DNA sequence: TGTGCCAGCAGCGCCCCGGCCTACTATGGCTACACCTTC. Supplemented by reference TRBV5-4 and TRBJ1-2, the full variable domain reads ETGVTQSPTHLIKTRGQQVTLRCSSQSGHNTVSWYQQALGQGPQFIFQYYREEENGRGNFPPRFSGLQFPNYSSELNVNALELDDSALYLCASSAPAYYGYTFGSGTRLTVV.

The genes are TRBV2 and TRBJ1-2; perhaps TRBD1 as D (5 bases). This CDR3 comprises 13 residues. Germline V gene data show CDR1 as SNHLY and CDR2 as FYNNEI. The V end was cut by 6 bases, the J end by 3 bases, with 11 bases between. DNA for the CDR3: TGTGCCAGCAGCGGCAGGGAGCACTATGGCTACACCTTC. Protein product: CASSGREHYGYTF.

The chain is built from TRBV11-2 and TRBJ1-6; D uncertain. This CDR3 is built from 15 residues. V lost 1 base and J lost 2, with 6 bases in between. In germline, CDR1 is SGHAT, CDR2 FQNNGV. For the CDR3, the DNA is TGTGCCAGCAGCTTAGTAGGGACCTATAATTCACCCCTCCACTTT. The encoded protein is CASSLVGTYNSPLHF.

The rearrangement uses TRBV11-2 and TRBJ1-6; perhaps TRBD1 as D (5 bases). Trimming left V 5 bases short and J 5 bases short, with 7 bases between. Germline loops: CDR1 SGHAT, CDR2 FQNNGV. The CDR3 runs to 13 residues. CDR3 DNA: TGTGCCAGCAGCCAGGGCAATAATTCACCCCTCCACTTT. This gives the protein CASSQGNNSPLHF. Drawing the rest from reference TRBV11-2 and TRBJ1-6, the complete variable domain is EAGVAQSPRYKIIEKRQSVAFWCNPISGHATLYWYQQILGQGPKLLIQFQNNGVVDDSQLPKDRFSAERLKGVDSTLKIQPAKLEDSAVYLCASSQGNNSPLHFGNGTRLTVT.

This chain joins TRBV27 and TRBJ2-5; 12 nucleotides line up with TRBD2. Germline loops: CDR1 MNHEY, CDR2 SMNVEV (reference sequence). This CDR3 has 14 residues. V gave up 6 bases and J gave up 4 bases; unmatched junction bases: 3. The CDR3 spells CASSLAGGGETQYF. The DNA for the CDR3 is TGTGCCAGCAGCCTAGCGGGAGGGGGAGAGACCCAGTACTTC.

The chain is built from TRBV28 and TRBJ2-6; tentatively, D is TRBD2 (7 bases). The germline V gene encodes CDR1 MDHEN and CDR2 SYDVKM. V lost 3 bases to trimming and J lost 4 bases, with 13 bases between them. The CDR3 runs to 16 residues. In DNA, the CDR3 is TGTGCCAGCAGTTTTGGGGGGGGCCCGGGGGCCAACGTCCTGACTTTC. Protein product: CASSFGGGPGANVLTF.

This clone was counted only a few times. This chain connects TRBV14 to TRBJ1-4, with 9 positions matching TRBD1. This CDR3 has 17 residues. Trimming took 2 bases from V and 5 from J; bases not matched to a gene: 9. CDR1 and CDR2 (germline): SGHDN, FVKESK. CDR3 bases: TGTGCCAGCAGCCAACACGGACAGGGGCAGATGAATGAAAAACTGTTTTTT. Translation: CASSQHGQGQMNEKLFF.

This chain's CDR3 is CASSPGPLYEQYF. The CDR3 DNA reads as TGTGCCAGCAGTCCCGGACCACTCTACGAGCAGTACTTC. V is TRBV6-2 or TRBV6-3 and J is TRBJ2-7; D remains unclear. This CDR3 contains 13 residues. Germline V gene sequence: CDR1 MNHEY, CDR2 SVGEGT. V was cut by 5 bases and J by 3 bases, with 11 bases left in between.